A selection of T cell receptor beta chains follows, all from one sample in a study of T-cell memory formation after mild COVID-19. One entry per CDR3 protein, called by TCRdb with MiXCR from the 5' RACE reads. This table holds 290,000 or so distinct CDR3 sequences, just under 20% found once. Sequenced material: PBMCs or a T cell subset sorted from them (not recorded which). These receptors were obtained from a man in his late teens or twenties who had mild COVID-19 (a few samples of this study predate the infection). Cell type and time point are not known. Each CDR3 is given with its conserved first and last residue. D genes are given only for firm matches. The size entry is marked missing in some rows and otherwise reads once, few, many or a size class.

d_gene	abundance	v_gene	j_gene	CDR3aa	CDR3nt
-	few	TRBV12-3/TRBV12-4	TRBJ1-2	CASSFQDYGYTF	TGTGCCAGCAGTTTCCAGGACTATGGCTACACCTTC
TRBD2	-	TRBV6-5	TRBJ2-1	CASSSLRRGVYNEQFF	TGTGCCAGCAGTTCCCTTCGGCGGGGGGTATACAATGAGCAGTTCTTC
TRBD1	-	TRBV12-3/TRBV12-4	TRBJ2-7	CASSYLGMGQGARQYF	TGTGCCAGCAGTTACTTGGGGATGGGACAGGGGGCAAGGCAGTACTTC
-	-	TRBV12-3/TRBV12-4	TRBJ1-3	CASQEGRRNTIYF	TGTGCCAGCCAAGAGGGTCGCAGAAACACCATATATTTT
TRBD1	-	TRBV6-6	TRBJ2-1	CASSSPGQGHNEQFF	TGTGCCAGCAGTTCACCGGGACAGGGACACAATGAGCAGTTCTTC
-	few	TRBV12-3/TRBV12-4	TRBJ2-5	CASTIGGETQYF	TGTGCCAGCACCATAGGTGGGGAGACCCAGTACTTC
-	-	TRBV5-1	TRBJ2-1	CASSLGGRLAYNEQFF	TGCGCCAGCAGCTTGGGGGGGCGACTAGCCTACAATGAGCAGTTCTTC
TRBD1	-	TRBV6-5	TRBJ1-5	CASRGTGTGLNQPQHF	TGTGCCAGCAGAGGAACCGGGACAGGGTTAAATCAGCCCCAGCATTTT
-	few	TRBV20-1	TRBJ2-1	CSATSTGRVKFF	TGCAGTGCCACTTCGACAGGGAGGGTAAAGTTCTTC
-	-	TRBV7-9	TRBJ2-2	CASSLIYFGGRSTGELFF	TGTGCCAGCAGCTTAATTTATTTTGGGGGCCGCTCGACCGGGGAGCTGTTTTTT
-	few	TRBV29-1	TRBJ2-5	CSARGGRETQYF	TGCAGCGCTAGGGGGGGCCGCGAGACCCAGTACTTC